A single sample is the source of the 11 T cell receptor beta chains below, sequenced in a study of cytotoxic CD8 clonotypes in ibrutinib-treated CLL. The method was immunoSEQ multiplex PCR; TCRdb's version includes in-frame clones alone and lacks a portion of them. The sample holds 110,000 to 150,000 clones, approximately 80% seen once. The sample was PBMCs, taken after 24 months of ibrutinib treatment. The receptors stem from a human donor with chronic lymphocytic leukemia.

The V and J genes are TRBV4-3 and TRBJ1-2, with D hard to call. Germline-derived CDR1 and CDR2 are LGHNA and YSLEER. The CDR3 is made up of 15 amino acids. The V end lost 0 bases, the J end lost 5 bases, and 13 bases lay between the germline ends. The DNA for the CDR3 is TGCGCCAGCAGCCAAGATCGGAGGGAACGTTATGGCTACACCTTC. Its protein is CASSQDRRERYGYTF.

In this sample, this clone turned up once. Other DNA sequences in this specimen translate into the identical CDR3. The chain uses TRBV5-1 and TRBJ1-3; 7 nucleotides align to TRBD1. This CDR3 has 14 amino acids. Germline lookup yields CDR1 SGHRS and CDR2 YFSETQ. Trimming at V came to 4 bases and at J to 2 bases, leaving 3 bases not matched to a gene. The CDR3: CASSPGTAGNTIYF. CDR3 nucleotides: TGCGCCAGCAGCCCGGGGACAGCTGGAAACACCATATATTTT.

The genes are TRBV27 and TRBJ2-7, with D perhaps matching TRBD1 (5 bases). Looked up from germline, CDR1 is MNHEY and CDR2 is SMNVEV (reference sequence). The CDR3 loop spans 14 amino acids. The V gene lost 5 bases and the J gene lost 5 bases, with 16 bases spanning the gap. The CDR3 nucleotides read TGTGCCAGCAGTCCCATACAGGCCCCGCACGAGCAGTACTTC. It encodes CASSPIQAPHEQYF.

The J gene is TRBJ2-7, the V gene TRBV28; perhaps TRBD1 as D (5 bases). This CDR3 is built from 14 residues. V lost 2 bases, J lost 3 bases, and 11 bases lay in between. Germline V gene sequence: CDR1 MDHEN, CDR2 SYDVKM. CDR3 residues: CASSLVGHGYEQYF. The DNA of the CDR3 is TGTGCCAGCAGTTTAGTCGGACACGGCTACGAGCAGTACTTC. The full variable domain, its missing parts supplied by reference TRBV28 and TRBJ2-7, is DVKVTQSSRYLVKRTGEKVFLECVQDMDHENMFWYRQDPGLGLRLIYFSYDVKMKEKGDIPEGYSVSREKKERFSLILESASTNQTSMYLCASSLVGHGYEQYFGPGTRLTVT.

The chain links TRBV2 to TRBJ2-7, with 9 bases that match TRBD2. The V segment lost 6 bases and the J segment 5 bases; nucleotides outside the gene matches: 5. CDR1 and CDR2 (germline): SNHLY, FYNNEI. This CDR3 comprises 13 residues. The DNA of the CDR3 is TGTGCCAGCAGGTGGCGGGAGGGCCACGAGCAGTACTTC. It codes for CASRWREGHEQYF.

In its sample, this clone was seen once. Relative to the germline gene, one junction end is altered; a read error may explain this. The chain joins TRBV7-7 to TRBJ2-5; the match to TRBD2 covers 7 bases. The V gene's germline CDR1 is SSHAT and CDR2 FNYEAQ (reference sequence). This CDR3 is built from 16 residues. CDR3 DNA: TGTGCTAGCAGCCAGGGCGGGGGACGGAACCAAGAGACCCAGTACTTC. Protein sequence: CASSQGGGRNQETQYF.

This clone was counted a single time. The chain joins TRBV6-9 to TRBJ2-7, with 9 nucleotides matching TRBD2. Trimming took 9 bases from V and 5 from J; bases not matched to a gene: 11. From germline, CDR1 is MNHGY and CDR2 SVAAGI. The CDR3 sequence is 14 residues long. The CDR3 here is CARNGGGADDEQYF. CDR3 DNA: TGTGCCAGGAATGGCGGGGGGGCCGACGACGAGCAGTACTTC.

The rearrangement joins TRBV5-5 to TRBJ1-2; 12 nucleotides match TRBD1. CDR3 length: 16 amino acids. The junction had 6 bases not matched to a gene; V was cut back by 4 bases and J by 2 bases. Germline CDR1 and CDR2: SGHKS and YYEKEE (reference sequence). The CDR3, as DNA: TGTGCCAGCAGCCCCGGGACAGGGGGCCTCAACTATGGCTACACCTTC. As protein: CASSPGTGGLNYGYTF. Drawing the rest from reference TRBV5-5 and TRBJ1-2, the complete variable domain is DAGVTQSPTHLIKTRGQQVTLRCSPISGHKSVSWYQQVLGQGPQFIFQYYEKEERGRGNFPDRFSARQFPNYSSELNVNALLLGDSALYLCASSPGTGGLNYGYTFGSGTRLTVV.

As DNA, the CDR3 is TGTGCCAGCTCACCCAATGGTGGGGGGCAGGTGAACACTGAAGCTTTCTTT. Amino acids: CASSPNGGGQVNTEAFF. V usage is TRBV18 and J usage is TRBJ1-1, with D tentatively TRBD1 (6 bases). V was pared by 3 bases and J by 0 bases, with 17 bases between. The germline V gene has CDR1 KGHSH and CDR2 LQKENI. The CDR3 is 17 amino acids.

The V gene is TRBV27, the J gene TRBJ2-3; D is uncertain. Trimming shortened V by 5 bases and J by 2 bases, and 14 bases separated the two germline ends. The CDR3 has 15 amino acids. CDR1 and CDR2 (germline): MNHEY, SMNVEV (reference sequence). The CDR3 sequence is CASSPRLQHTDTQYF. CDR3 bases: TGTGCCAGCAGTCCCCGTTTGCAGCACACAGATACGCAGTATTTT.

This chain uses TRBV9 with TRBJ1-6; TRBD1 matches 8 bases. Germline V gene data show CDR1 as SGDLS and CDR2 as YYNGEE. The CDR3 covers 15 residues. After removal of 4 bases from V and 7 bases from J, the junction contained 7 bases not matched to a gene. The CDR3 loop is CASSTGGQGNSPLHF. CDR3 nucleotides: TGTGCCAGCAGCACAGGGGGGCAGGGGAATTCACCCCTCCACTTT.